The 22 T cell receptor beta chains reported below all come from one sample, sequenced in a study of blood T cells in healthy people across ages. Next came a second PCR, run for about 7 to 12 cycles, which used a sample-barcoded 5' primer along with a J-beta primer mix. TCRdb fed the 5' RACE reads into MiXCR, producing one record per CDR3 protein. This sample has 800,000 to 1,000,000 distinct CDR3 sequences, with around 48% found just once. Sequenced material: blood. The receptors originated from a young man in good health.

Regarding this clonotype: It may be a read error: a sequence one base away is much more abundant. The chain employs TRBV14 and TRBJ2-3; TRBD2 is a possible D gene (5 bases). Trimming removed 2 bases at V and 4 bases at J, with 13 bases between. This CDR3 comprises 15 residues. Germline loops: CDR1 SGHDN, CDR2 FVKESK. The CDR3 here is CASSQTRIAPDTQYF. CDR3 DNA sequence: TGTGCCAGCAGCCAAACGCGAATAGCGCCAGATACGCAGTATTTT.

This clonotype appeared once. CDR3 bases: TGCGCCAGCAGCAGGATGGGGAACACCGGGGAGCTGTTTTTT. Translated, it gives CASSRMGNTGELFF. The chain has TRBV5-1 and TRBJ2-2; D gene unclear. This CDR3 region has 14 residues. Germline lookup yields CDR1 SGHRS and CDR2 YFSETQ. The V end lost 4 bases, the J end lost 1 base, and 8 bases lay between the germline ends.

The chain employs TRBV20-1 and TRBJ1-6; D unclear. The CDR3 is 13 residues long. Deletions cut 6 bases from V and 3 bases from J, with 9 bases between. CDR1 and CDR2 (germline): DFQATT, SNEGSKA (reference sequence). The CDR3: CSAPGGYNSPLHF. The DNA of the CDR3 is TGCAGTGCCCCAGGAGGCTATAATTCACCCCTCCACTTT.

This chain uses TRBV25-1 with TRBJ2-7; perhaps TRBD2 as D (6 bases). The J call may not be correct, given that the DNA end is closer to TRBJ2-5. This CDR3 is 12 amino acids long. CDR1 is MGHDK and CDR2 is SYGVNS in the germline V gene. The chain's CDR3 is CASGRGMETQYF. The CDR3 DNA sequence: TGTGCCAGCGGGCGGGGAATGGAGACCCAGTACTTC.

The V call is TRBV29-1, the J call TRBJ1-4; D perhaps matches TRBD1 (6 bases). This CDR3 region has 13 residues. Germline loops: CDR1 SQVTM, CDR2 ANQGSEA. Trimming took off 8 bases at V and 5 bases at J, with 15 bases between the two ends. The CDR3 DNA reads TGCAGCACTCGACAGGACCCAAATGAAAAACTGTTTTTT. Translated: CSTRQDPNEKLFF.

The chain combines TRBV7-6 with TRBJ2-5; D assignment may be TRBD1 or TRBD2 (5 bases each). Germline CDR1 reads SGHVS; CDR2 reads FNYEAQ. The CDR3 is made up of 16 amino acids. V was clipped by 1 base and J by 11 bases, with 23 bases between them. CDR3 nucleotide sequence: TGTGCCAGCAGCTTAGGGGCCGGGACGGAAAACTACAAGCAGTACTTC. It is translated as CASSLGAGTENYKQYF.

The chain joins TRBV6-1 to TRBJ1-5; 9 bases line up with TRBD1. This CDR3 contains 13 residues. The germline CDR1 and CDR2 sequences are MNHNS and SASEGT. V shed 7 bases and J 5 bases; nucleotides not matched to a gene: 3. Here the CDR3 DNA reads TGTGCCAGCAACGACAGGGGGGATCAGCCCCAGCATTTT. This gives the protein CASNDRGDQPQHF.

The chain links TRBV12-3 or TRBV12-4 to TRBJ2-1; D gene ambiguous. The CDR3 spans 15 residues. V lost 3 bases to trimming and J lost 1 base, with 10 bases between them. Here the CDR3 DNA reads TGTGCCAGCAGTTTCGAAAGCCTTTCCTACAATGAGCAGTTCTTC. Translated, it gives CASSFESLSYNEQFF.

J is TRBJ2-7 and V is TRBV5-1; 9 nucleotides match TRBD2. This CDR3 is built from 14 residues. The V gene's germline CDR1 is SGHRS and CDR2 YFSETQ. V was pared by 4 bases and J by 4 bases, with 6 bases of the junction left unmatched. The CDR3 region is CASSARGGVYEQYF. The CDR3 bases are TGCGCCAGCAGCGCGCGGGGGGGAGTATACGAGCAGTACTTC.

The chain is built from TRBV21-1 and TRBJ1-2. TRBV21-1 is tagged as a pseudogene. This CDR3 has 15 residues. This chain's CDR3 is CASSNDTVNFYGYTF. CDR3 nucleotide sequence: TGTGCCAGCAGCAATGATACAGTTAACTTCTATGGCTACACCTTC.

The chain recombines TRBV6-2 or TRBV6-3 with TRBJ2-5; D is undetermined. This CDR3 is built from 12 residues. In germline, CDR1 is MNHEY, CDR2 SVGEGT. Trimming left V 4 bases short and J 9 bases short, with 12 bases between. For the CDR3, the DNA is TGTGCCAGCAGTTCGCCGCTGAGGTCCCAGTACTTC. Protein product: CASSSPLRSQYF.

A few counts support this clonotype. The DNA for the CDR3 is TGTGCCAGCAGCTTCTGGCGGACTAGCGGGGGAGATACGCAGTATTTT. Amino acids: CASSFWRTSGGDTQYF. The V call is TRBV7-2, the J call TRBJ2-3; 13 positions agree with TRBD2. The germline CDR1 and CDR2 sequences are SGHTA and FQGNSA. The ends lost 3 bases at V and 5 bases at J; junction bases unmatched: 5. This CDR3 has 16 amino acids. The full variable domain, with the rest looked up from reference TRBV7-2 and TRBJ2-3, is GAGVSQSPSNKVTEKGKDVELRCDPISGHTALYWYRQSLGQGLEFLIYFQGNSAPDKSGLPSDRFSAERTGGSVSTLTIQRTQQEDSAVYLCASSFWRTSGGDTQYFGPGTRLTVL.

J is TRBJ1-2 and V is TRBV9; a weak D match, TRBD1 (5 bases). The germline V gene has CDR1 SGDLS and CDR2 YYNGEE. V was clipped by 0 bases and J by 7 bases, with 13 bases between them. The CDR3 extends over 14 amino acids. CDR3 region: CASSVEAGYAGYTF. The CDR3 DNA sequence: TGTGCCAGCAGCGTAGAAGCAGGGTATGCTGGCTACACCTTC.

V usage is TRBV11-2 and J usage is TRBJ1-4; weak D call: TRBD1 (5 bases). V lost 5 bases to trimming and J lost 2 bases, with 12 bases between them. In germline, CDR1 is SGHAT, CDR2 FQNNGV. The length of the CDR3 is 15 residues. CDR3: CASSARVNTNEKLFF. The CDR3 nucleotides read TGTGCCAGCAGCGCCAGGGTCAACACTAATGAAAAACTGTTTTTT.

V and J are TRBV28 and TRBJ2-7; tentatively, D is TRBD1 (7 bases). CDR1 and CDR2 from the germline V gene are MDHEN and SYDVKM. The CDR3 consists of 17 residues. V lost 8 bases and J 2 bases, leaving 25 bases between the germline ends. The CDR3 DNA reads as TGTGCCAGCTCTCCGGGAAGGAGGGGGCGCAACCCCTACGAGCAGTACTTC. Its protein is CASSPGRRGRNPYEQYF.

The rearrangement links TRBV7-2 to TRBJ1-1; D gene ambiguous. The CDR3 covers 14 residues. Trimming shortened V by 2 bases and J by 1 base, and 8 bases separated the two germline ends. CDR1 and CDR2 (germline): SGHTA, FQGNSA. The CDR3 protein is CASSLNPANTEAFF. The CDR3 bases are TGTGCCAGCAGCTTAAATCCAGCGAACACTGAAGCTTTCTTT.

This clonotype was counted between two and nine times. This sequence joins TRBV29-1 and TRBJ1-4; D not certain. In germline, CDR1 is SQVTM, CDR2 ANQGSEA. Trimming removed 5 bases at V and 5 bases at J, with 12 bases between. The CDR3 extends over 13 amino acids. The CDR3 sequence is CSVRWLLNEKLFF. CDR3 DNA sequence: TGCAGCGTTCGATGGCTACTAAATGAAAAACTGTTTTTT.

The CDR3 here is CASSQTSGGANTQYF. CDR3 bases: TGCGCCAGCAGCCAAACTAGCGGGGGGGCGAATACGCAGTATTTT. This rearrangement joins TRBV4-1 to TRBJ2-3; TRBD2 agrees at 13 bases. Per germline, CDR1 MGHRA and CDR2 YSYEKL. After removal of 2 bases from V and 7 bases from J, the junction contained 3 bases not matched to a gene. This CDR3 has 15 amino acids.

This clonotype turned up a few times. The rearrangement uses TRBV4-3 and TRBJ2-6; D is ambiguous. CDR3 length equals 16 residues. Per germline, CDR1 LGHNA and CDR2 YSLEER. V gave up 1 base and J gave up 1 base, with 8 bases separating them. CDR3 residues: CASSQGPRSGANVLTF. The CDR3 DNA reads TGCGCCAGCAGCCAAGGGCCCAGATCTGGGGCCAACGTCCTGACTTTC.

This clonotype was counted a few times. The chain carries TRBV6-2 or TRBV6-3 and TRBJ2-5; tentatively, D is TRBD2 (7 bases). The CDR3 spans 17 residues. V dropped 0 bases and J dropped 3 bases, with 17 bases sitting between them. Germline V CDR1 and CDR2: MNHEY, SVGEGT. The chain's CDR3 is CASSYSLGGGAEETQYF. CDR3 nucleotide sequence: TGTGCCAGCAGTTACTCGCTGGGAGGGGGGGCGGAAGAGACCCAGTACTTC.

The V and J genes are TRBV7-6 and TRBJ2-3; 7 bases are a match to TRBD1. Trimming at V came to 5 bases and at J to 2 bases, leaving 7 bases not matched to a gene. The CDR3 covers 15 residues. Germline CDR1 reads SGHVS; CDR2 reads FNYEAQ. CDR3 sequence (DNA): TGTGCCAGCAGCCATGGGACAGACAACACAGATACGCAGTATTTT. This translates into CASSHGTDNTDTQYF.

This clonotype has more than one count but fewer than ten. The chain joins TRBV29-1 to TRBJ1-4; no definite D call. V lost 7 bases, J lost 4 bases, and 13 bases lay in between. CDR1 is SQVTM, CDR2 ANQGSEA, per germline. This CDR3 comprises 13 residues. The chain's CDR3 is CSAMDGLNEKLFF. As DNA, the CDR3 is TGCAGCGCTATGGACGGTCTTAATGAAAAACTGTTTTTT. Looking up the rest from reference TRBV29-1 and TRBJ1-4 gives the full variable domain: SAVISQKPSRDICQRGTSLTIQCQVDSQVTMMFWYRQQPGQSLTLIATANQGSEATYESGFVIDKFPISRPNLTFSTLTVSNMSPEDSSIYLCSAMDGLNEKLFFGSGTQLSVL.